These 32 T cell receptor beta chains share one sample of origin, sequenced in a study of blood T cell repertoires in COVID-19. Repertoires were generated with immunoSEQ multiplex PCR, while TCRdb's copy carries only in-frame clones and drops some. The table lists a few hundred thousand clones, around 90% of them singletons. Sequenced material: PBMCs or T cells enriched from blood (not recorded which). The source of these receptors is a woman aged 18-35 years who had recovered from COVID-19.

This clone was seen a handful of times. The J gene is TRBJ1-1, the V gene TRBV4-1; D is ambiguous. Germline V CDR1 and CDR2: MGHRA, YSYEKL. The CDR3 extends over 15 amino acids. Trimming removed 0 bases at V and 6 bases at J, with 14 bases between. CDR3 amino acids: CASSQDRSGLPEAFF. The DNA for the CDR3 is TGCGCCAGCAGCCAAGATCGGTCGGGTCTACCTGAAGCTTTCTTT.

Here the CDR3 reads CASSPGVSPQHF. CDR3 nucleotide sequence: TGTGCCAGCAGTCCAGGGGTGAGCCCCCAGCATTTT. The V and J genes are TRBV28 and TRBJ1-5; weak D call: TRBD1 (6 bases). Between the trimmed V and J ends, which lost 5 bases and 10 bases, there was a span of 12 bases. In germline, CDR1 is MDHEN, CDR2 SYDVKM. This CDR3 has 12 amino acids.

The chain joins TRBV15 to TRBJ1-4; the D is unclear. Germline V gene sequence: CDR1 LNHNV, CDR2 YYDKDF (reference sequence). V dropped 4 bases and J dropped 6 bases, with 6 bases sitting between them. This CDR3 is built from 12 residues. This chain's CDR3 is CATSTGDEKLFF. The CDR3, as DNA: TGTGCCACCAGCACCGGGGATGAAAAACTGTTTTTT.

The chain joins TRBV18 to TRBJ2-2; D is unresolved. This CDR3 has 13 amino acids. Germline CDR1 and CDR2: KGHSH and LQKENI. The V gene lost 9 bases and the J gene lost 0 bases, with 8 bases spanning the gap. The CDR3 bases are TGTGCCAGTCCCATTCCGAACACCGGGGAGCTGTTTTTT. This encodes CASPIPNTGELFF.

This rearrangement joins TRBV7-6 to TRBJ2-5, with 13 bases lining up with TRBD2. The CDR3 runs 15 residues. V lost 5 bases to trimming and J lost 4 bases; unmatched junction nucleotides: 4. Germline V gives CDR1 SGHVS, CDR2 FNYEAQ. CDR3 region: CASSLRTSGGETQYF. The CDR3 DNA reads TGTGCCAGCAGCCTCCGGACTAGCGGGGGAGAGACCCAGTACTTC. Full variable domain (missing parts from reference TRBV7-6 and TRBJ2-5): GAGVSQSPRYKVTKRGQDVALRCDPISGHVSLYWYRQALGQGPEFLTYFNYEAQQDKSGLPNDRFSAERPEGSISTLTIQRTEQRDSAMYRCASSLRTSGGETQYFGPGTRLLVL.

The rearrangement uses TRBV19 and TRBJ2-7; TRBD1 agrees at 10 bases. CDR1 and CDR2 from the germline V gene are LNHDA and SQIVND (reference sequence). Germline trimming cut 6 bases from V and 1 base from J; bases unmatched to any gene: 15. CDR3 size: 18 residues. The CDR3 bases are TGTGCCAGTAGCCATCTCTCTGTCGGACAGGGGGTTTCCTACGAGCAGTACTTC. Translated, it gives CASSHLSVGQGVSYEQYF.

CDR3 bases: TGTGCCAGCAGCTTAGGTTCAGGGGGTATTTACGAGCAGTACTTC. Translated, it gives CASSLGSGGIYEQYF. The chain links TRBV7-6 to TRBJ2-7; TRBD1 matches at 7 bases. V lost 1 base and J lost 4; bases outside the gene matches: 7. Germline loops: CDR1 SGHVS, CDR2 FNYEAQ. This CDR3 is 15 amino acids long.

This chain links TRBV19 with TRBJ1-2; tentative D call: TRBD1 (5 bases). V was cut by 6 bases and J by 3 bases, with 11 bases left in between. CDR1 is LNHDA and CDR2 is SQIVND in the germline V gene (reference sequence). The CDR3 is 13 amino acids. The CDR3 nucleotides read TGTGCCAGTAGCTGGGACTCAGACTATGGCTACACCTTC. Protein product: CASSWDSDYGYTF.

The chain recombines TRBV6-1 with TRBJ2-2; possibly TRBD1 for D (6 bases). The germline V and J ends were trimmed by 3 bases and 4 bases, with 12 bases remaining between them. CDR3 length equals 15 residues. From germline, CDR1 is MNHNS and CDR2 SASEGT. CDR3 bases: TGTGCCAGCAGTGAGTTGACAGGATCCACCGGGGAGCTGTTTTTT. Residues: CASSELTGSTGELFF.

The chain employs TRBV4-3 and TRBJ2-7, with TRBD2 as a possible D gene (5 bases). This CDR3 comprises 16 residues. V lost 1 base and J lost 2, with 15 bases in between. Germline assignment: CDR1 LGHNA and CDR2 YSLEER. Here the CDR3 reads CASSQVEGALTYEQYF. Written as DNA, the CDR3 is TGCGCCAGCAGCCAAGTTGAGGGCGCCTTGACCTACGAGCAGTACTTC.

This chain uses TRBV19 with TRBJ2-2, with 16 bases aligning to TRBD2. V dropped 4 bases and J dropped 7; count of bases not matched to a gene: 6. There are 17 residues in the CDR3. Germline V gene sequence: CDR1 LNHDA, CDR2 SQIVND (reference sequence). The CDR3: CASSRGLAGGLVGELFF. CDR3 in DNA: TGTGCCAGTAGTAGGGGACTAGCGGGGGGGCTCGTCGGGGAGCTGTTTTTT.

The sample holds a few counts of this clone. The chain combines TRBV15 with TRBJ2-7; 10 bases fit TRBD2. This CDR3 contains 17 residues. The V gene's germline CDR1 is LNHNV and CDR2 YYDKDF (reference sequence). The V and J ends lost 0 bases and 0 bases, in that order; junction bases with no gene match: 5. Here the CDR3 reads CATSRDRIAGGSYEQYF. The CDR3 DNA sequence: TGTGCCACCAGCAGAGACAGAATAGCGGGGGGCTCCTACGAGCAGTACTTC.

V and J are TRBV6-6 and TRBJ1-1; the match to TRBD1 covers 7 bases. The CDR3 sequence is 13 residues long. The germline V gene has CDR1 MNHNY and CDR2 SVGAGI (reference sequence). Trimming removed 5 bases from V and 5 bases from J; junction bases left unmatched: 5. CDR3 bases: TGTGCCAGCAGTCTATCAGGGGGTACTGAAGCTTTCTTT. As protein: CASSLSGGTEAFF.

V and J are TRBV18 and TRBJ2-7, with a weak D call TRBD1 (6 bases). V was shortened by 2 bases and J by 1 base, with 12 bases between the two germline ends. CDR1 is KGHSH, CDR2 LQKENI, per germline. The CDR3 runs 15 residues. CDR3 DNA: TGTGCCAGCTCACCAAGGCCAGGGGTGTCCTACGAGCAGTACTTC. Translation: CASSPRPGVSYEQYF.

This clone showed up many times. The DNA for the CDR3 is TGTGCCAGCAGTGAAGGGGACAGCTCCTACGAGCAGTACTTC. As protein: CASSEGDSSYEQYF. This chain links TRBV6-1 with TRBJ2-7, with 7 bases that match TRBD1. Germline CDR1 MNHNS, CDR2 SASEGT. J lost 0 bases, V lost 1 base, and 0 bases had no gene match. The CDR3 is 14 amino acids.

J is TRBJ2-5 and V is TRBV7-9; a weak D match, TRBD2 (5 bases). Deletions cut 1 base from V and 1 base from J, with 13 bases between. The CDR3 covers 16 residues. Germline loops: CDR1 SEHNR, CDR2 FQNEAQ (reference sequence). The CDR3 sequence is CASSLGYEGPQETQYF. The CDR3 region has the DNA TGTGCCAGCAGCTTAGGGTACGAGGGCCCCCAAGAGACCCAGTACTTC.

V and J are TRBV18 and TRBJ1-2, with no clear D. The CDR3 length is 13 residues. V dropped 3 bases and J dropped 7 bases, with 12 bases sitting between them. Germline CDR1 is KGHSH and CDR2 is LQKENI. For the CDR3, the DNA is TGTGCCAGCTCACCTAGGGAGGGAATTGGCTACACCTTC. It translates to CASSPREGIGYTF. Together with reference TRBV18 and TRBJ1-2, the CDR3 gives the full variable domain: NAGVMQNPRHLVRRRGQEARLRCSPMKGHSHVYWYRQLPEEGLKFMVYLQKENIIDESGMPKERFSAEFPKEGPSILRIQQVVRGDSAAYFCASSPREGIGYTFGSGTRLTVV.

The table lists this clone with a count of one. The rearrangement joins TRBV19 to TRBJ1-2, with 9 bases lining up with TRBD1. The germline V gene encodes CDR1 LNHDA and CDR2 SQIVND (reference sequence). This CDR3 region has 15 residues. The J segment lost 4 bases and the V segment lost 5 bases, leaving 8 bases of the junction unmatched. The CDR3 DNA follows: TGTGCCAGTAGTCCGGCCGGGACAGGGCTCTATGGCTACACCTTC. Protein product: CASSPAGTGLYGYTF.

This clone was found a few times. V is TRBV19 and J is TRBJ2-3, with 9 bases lining up with TRBD2. Looked up from germline, CDR1 is LNHDA and CDR2 is SQIVND (reference sequence). The length of the CDR3 is 13 residues. With V trimmed by 8 bases and J by 6 bases, 6 bases remained unmatched. The CDR3 sequence is CASCGTSKDTQYF. Written as DNA, the CDR3 is TGTGCCAGTTGTGGGACTAGCAAGGATACGCAGTATTTT.

The rearrangement links TRBV2 to TRBJ2-3, with a tentative D call TRBD2 (6 bases). The CDR3 runs to 13 residues. Germline CDR1 is SNHLY and CDR2 is FYNNEI. With 5 bases removed from V and 3 bases from J, the gap between germline ends came to 9 bases. The CDR3 bases are TGTGCCAGCAGTCCCGGGGGAACAGATACGCAGTATTTT. The encoded protein is CASSPGGTDTQYF.

V is TRBV5-5 and J is TRBJ1-2, with TRBD1 matching 7 bases. In germline, CDR1 is SGHKS, CDR2 YYEKEE (reference sequence). The ends lost 0 bases at V and 0 bases at J; junction bases unmatched: 2. This CDR3 contains 15 residues. CDR3 coding DNA: TGTGCCAGCAGCTTGGGACAGGGCGCTAACTATGGCTACACCTTC. Its protein is CASSLGQGANYGYTF.

CDR3 region: CASWDRGLDYGYTF. The DNA for the CDR3 is TGTGCCAGCTGGGACAGGGGGTTAGACTATGGCTACACCTTC. The chain joins TRBV27 to TRBJ1-2, with 11 bases identical to TRBD1. V lost 8 bases to trimming and J lost 3 bases; unmatched junction nucleotides: 5. Germline V gives CDR1 MNHEY, CDR2 SMNVEV (reference sequence). This CDR3 is built from 14 residues.

DNA for the CDR3: TGTGCCACCAGTGATAGGGCGGGGGCCTACAATGAGCAGTTCTTC. This codes for CATSDRAGAYNEQFF. The chain is built from TRBV24-1 and TRBJ2-1, with 7 bases that match TRBD2. V gave up 3 bases and J gave up 2 bases; unmatched junction bases: 3. CDR3 length: 15 residues. Germline V CDR1 and CDR2: KGHDR, SFDVKD.

The chain couples TRBV12-3 or TRBV12-4 to TRBJ1-2, with D unresolved. The CDR3 covers 13 residues. Trimming took off 7 bases at V and 4 bases at J, with 13 bases between the two ends. The CDR3 is CASTPFQAYGYTF. CDR3 nucleotide sequence: TGTGCCAGCACCCCCTTTCAGGCCTATGGCTACACCTTC.

J is TRBJ2-7 and V is TRBV11-3; no definite D call. Trimming removed 5 bases at V and 3 bases at J, with 8 bases between. The CDR3 covers 12 residues. Germline lookup yields CDR1 SGHNT and CDR2 YENEEA. The CDR3 region has the DNA TGTGCCAGCAGCATCTCAGGCTACGAGCAGTACTTC. Protein sequence: CASSISGYEQYF.

Here the CDR3 reads CASSVQTASYEQYF. CDR3 sequence (DNA): TGTGCCAGTAGTGTCCAGACAGCCTCCTACGAGCAGTACTTC. The J gene is TRBJ2-7, the V gene TRBV19, with D possibly TRBD1 on 5 matching bases. With 5 bases removed from V and 0 bases from J, the gap between germline ends came to 11 bases. In germline, CDR1 is LNHDA, CDR2 SQIVND (reference sequence). The CDR3 has 14 amino acids.

The CDR3 coding sequence is TGTGCCAGCAGCCGGGCAAGCGGCGGCTACACCTTC. It specifies CASSRASGGYTF. The chain employs TRBV3-1 (or the pseudogene TRBV3-2) and TRBJ1-2; D is ambiguous. This CDR3 region has 12 residues. Germline V gene data show CDR1 as LGHDT and CDR2 as YNNKEL (reference sequence). The V and J ends lost 4 bases and 8 bases respectively, with 11 bases between them.

The gene calls are TRBV7-2 and TRBJ2-3, with D maybe TRBD2 (5 bases). CDR3 length: 15 residues. From germline, CDR1 is SGHTA and CDR2 FQGNSA. V was cut by 5 bases and J by 2 bases, with 14 bases left in between. This chain's CDR3 is CASSPLERFTDTQYF. For the CDR3, the DNA is TGTGCCAGCAGCCCCTTGGAGCGGTTCACAGATACGCAGTATTTT.

This rearrangement joins TRBV7-3 to TRBJ2-7; D might be TRBD2 (5 bases). The CDR3 consists of 14 residues. The germline CDR1 and CDR2 sequences are SGHTA and FQGTGA. Trimming removed 5 bases from V and 0 bases from J, with 11 bases in between. Written as DNA, the CDR3 is TGTGCCAGCAGCCCGGGATGGGGCTCCTACGAGCAGTACTTC. It translates to CASSPGWGSYEQYF. Full variable domain (missing parts from reference TRBV7-3 and TRBJ2-7): GAGVSQTPSNKVTEKGKYVELRCDPISGHTALYWYRQSLGQGPEFLIYFQGTGAADDSGLPNDRFFAVRPEGSVSTLKIQRTERGDSAVYLCASSPGWGSYEQYFGPGTRLTVT.

The gene calls are TRBV9 and TRBJ2-7; tentative D call: TRBD1 (8 bases). The CDR3 has 15 amino acids. V lost 0 bases to trimming and J lost 4 bases, with 14 bases between them. Looked up from germline, CDR1 is SGDLS and CDR2 is YYNGEE. Here the CDR3 reads CASSVGDRGGYEQYF. The DNA for the CDR3 is TGTGCCAGCAGCGTAGGAGACAGGGGAGGGTACGAGCAGTACTTC.

CDR3 amino acids: CASSLTRANTGELFF. CDR3 bases: TGTGCCAGCAGCTTAACGAGGGCGAACACCGGGGAGCTGTTTTTT. The V call is TRBV7-3, the J call TRBJ2-2; D perhaps matches TRBD2 (5 bases). Germline CDR1 and CDR2: SGHTA and FQGTGA. The CDR3 sequence is 15 residues long. V was trimmed by 0 bases and J by 0 bases, leaving 5 bases between them.

This clone appeared once. The chain is built from TRBV9 and TRBJ1-1; 7 bases fit TRBD1. Germline CDR1 reads SGDLS; CDR2 reads YYNGEE. V dropped 3 bases and J dropped 4; count of bases not matched to a gene: 6. CDR3 length: 14 residues. The CDR3 DNA reads as TGTGCCAGCAGCGGGTACAGGGGTGGCACTGAAGCTTTCTTT. The encoded protein is CASSGYRGGTEAFF.